A single sample is the source of the 32 T cell receptor beta chains below, sequenced in a study of shared clonotypes between healthy human individuals. Measured with immunoSEQ multiplex PCR; TCRdb has only the in-frame clones, and not every one. The table has 400,000 to 550,000 clones, approximately 79% seen once. Sequences were obtained from PBMCs. These receptors were collected from a woman between 40 and 50 years old in good health. Some clones in this sample may be carry-over from other donors' samples.

The gene calls are TRBV6-1 and TRBJ2-2, with D perhaps matching TRBD2 (6 bases). CDR1 and CDR2 (germline): MNHNS, SASEGT. The CDR3 extends over 15 amino acids. V was pared by 2 bases and J by 7 bases, with 14 bases between. Here the CDR3 DNA reads TGTGCCAGCAGTGAAAGAACAAGGGGAGGCGGGGAGCTGTTTTTT. This encodes CASSERTRGGGELFF.

The rearrangement uses TRBV27 and TRBJ2-7; 9 bases are a match to TRBD1. This CDR3 spans 16 amino acids. The ends lost 5 bases at V and 6 bases at J; junction bases unmatched: 14. Germline V lookup: CDR1 MNHEY, CDR2 SMNVEV (reference sequence). The CDR3 DNA follows: TGTGCCAGCAGTCGTACGCATACGGACAGGGGCGGCGAGCAGTACTTC. It translates to CASSRTHTDRGGEQYF.

The chain is built from TRBV19 and TRBJ2-7; 9 bases match TRBD1. The trim removed 9 bases at V and 1 base at J, leaving 7 bases unmatched. Germline V CDR1 and CDR2: LNHDA, SQIVND (reference sequence). This CDR3 spans 14 amino acids. DNA of the CDR3: TGTGCCAGCAGACCACAGGGGGCTTCCTACGAGCAGTACTTC. Protein: CASRPQGASYEQYF.

The genes are TRBV4-2 and TRBJ2-1, with 11 bases aligning to TRBD2. The junction had 3 bases not matched to a gene; V was cut back by 3 bases and J by 2 bases. Germline CDR1 and CDR2: LGHNA and YNFKEQ. The length of the CDR3 is 16 residues. The CDR3 DNA reads TGTGCCAGCAGCCATGTAGCGGGAGGGGCCTACAATGAGCAGTTCTTC. This gives the protein CASSHVAGGAYNEQFF.

V is TRBV28 and J is TRBJ1-1, with unresolved D. Between the trimmed V and J ends, which lost 3 bases and 1 base, there was a span of 6 bases. CDR1 is MDHEN and CDR2 is SYDVKM in the germline V gene. The CDR3 is made up of 13 amino acids. The CDR3 nucleotides are TGTGCCAGCAGTTTTGACACGAACACTGAAGCTTTCTTT. The encoded protein is CASSFDTNTEAFF.

J is TRBJ2-6 and V is TRBV19, with D unclear. The CDR3 loop spans 16 amino acids. Germline loops: CDR1 LNHDA, CDR2 SQIVND (reference sequence). The ends were cut back, 5 bases at V and 4 bases at J, with 15 bases in the middle. In nucleotides, the CDR3 is TGTGCCAGTAGTGCCAACCAAGCGCCGGGGGCCAACGTCCTGACTTTC. Encoded protein: CASSANQAPGANVLTF.

J is TRBJ1-1 and V is TRBV18; 8 bases fit TRBD1. The V segment lost 5 bases and the J segment 6 bases; nucleotides outside the gene matches: 8. Germline CDR1 reads KGHSH; CDR2 reads LQKENI. The CDR3 covers 14 residues. CDR3 residues: CASSSLDRGAEAFF. CDR3 coding DNA: TGTGCCAGCTCATCGTTAGACAGGGGCGCTGAAGCTTTCTTT.

As to this clone: Other DNA sequences from this sample encode an identical CDR3 as well. The rearrangement uses TRBV5-4 and TRBJ2-7, with 9 bases matching TRBD2. CDR1 and CDR2 (germline): SGHNT, YYREEE (reference sequence). The CDR3 runs to 15 residues. Unmatched junction bases numbered 2, after V lost 0 bases and J lost 1 base. The CDR3 DNA reads TGTGCCAGCAGCTTGGCTAGCGGGACGTCCTACGAGCAGTACTTC. This codes for CASSLASGTSYEQYF.

This sequence joins TRBV14 and TRBJ2-5, with D unresolved. The germline gives CDR1 SGHDN, CDR2 FVKESK. Deletions cut 1 base from V and 5 bases from J, with 17 bases between. This CDR3 contains 16 residues. The CDR3 region is CASSQVRVFVCETQYF. As DNA, the CDR3 is TGTGCCAGCAGCCAAGTCCGGGTTTTTGTATGCGAGACCCAGTACTTC.

Concerning this clone itself: The sample carries other DNA sequences with the same CDR3. The J gene is TRBJ2-3, the V gene TRBV5-1, with 13 bases identical to TRBD2. The germline CDR1 and CDR2 sequences are SGHRS and YFSETQ. With 3 bases clipped from V and 1 base from J, the junction kept 2 bases outside the gene matches. This CDR3 is built from 16 residues. CDR3 DNA sequence: TGCGCCAGCAGCTCCGGACTAGCGGGAGGCACAGATACGCAGTATTTT. This gives the protein CASSSGLAGGTDTQYF.

The gene calls are TRBV10-3 and TRBJ2-1; 15 positions agree with TRBD2. The CDR3 runs to 14 residues. Trimming cost V 10 bases and J 9 bases; bases outside gene matches: 7. CDR1 is ENHRY and CDR2 is SYGVKD in the germline V gene. The CDR3 here is CASQPGLAGGEQFF. In DNA form, the CDR3 reads TGTGCCAGCCAGCCGGGACTAGCGGGAGGTGAGCAGTTCTTC.

The genes are TRBV2 and TRBJ2-1; TRBD2 matches 15 bases. The germline CDR1 and CDR2 sequences are SNHLY and FYNNEI. V shed 3 bases, J shed 8 bases, and the junction held 11 bases outside the gene matches. The CDR3 loop spans 18 amino acids. DNA for the CDR3: TGTGCCAGCAGTGAGCCGGGACTAGCGGGAGGCCAGGTCGATGAGCAGTTCTTC. It yields the protein CASSEPGLAGGQVDEQFF.

V is TRBV6-6 and J is TRBJ2-2; D is perhaps TRBD2 (6 bases). This CDR3 region has 15 residues. Trimming took 0 bases from V and 4 from J, leaving 9 bases between them. Germline CDR1 is MNHNY and CDR2 is SVGAGI (reference sequence). The CDR3 loop is CASSYSREATGELFF. The CDR3 DNA follows: TGTGCCAGCAGTTACTCGAGGGAGGCCACCGGGGAGCTGTTTTTT.

The CDR3 spells CASTDPGTHLDYGYTF. CDR3 bases: TGTGCCAGCACCGACCCCGGGACACACCTCGACTATGGCTACACCTTC. J is TRBJ1-2 and V is TRBV5-6, with a possible D match to TRBD1 (6 bases). The CDR3 extends over 16 amino acids. The germline CDR1 and CDR2 sequences are SGHDT and YYEEEE. V lost 6 bases to trimming and J lost 3 bases, with 21 bases between them.

On this clone: Different DNA sequences within this sample yield the same CDR3. This CDR3 reads CASSFPSYEQYF. The CDR3 DNA reads as TGTGCCAGCAGTTTCCCTTCTTACGAGCAGTACTTC. The genes are TRBV28 and TRBJ2-7; D not certain. Germline lookup yields CDR1 MDHEN and CDR2 SYDVKM. The length of the CDR3 is 12 residues. V shed 3 bases and J shed 4 bases, with 7 bases lying between them.

This chain links TRBV2 with TRBJ2-7; 16 positions agree with TRBD2. Losses at the gene ends were 8 bases for V and 13 bases for J; bases not matched to a gene: 14. CDR3 size: 15 residues. Germline V gene lookup returns CDR1 SNHLY and CDR2 FYNNEI. The CDR3 DNA reads TGTGCCAGCTTTCCAACCGGGACTAGCGGGAGGGCCCAATACTTC. This gives the protein CASFPTGTSGRAQYF.

The table lists this clone with a count of one. CDR3 in amino acids: CSVEGGTSGIYNEQFF. Here the CDR3 DNA reads TGCAGCGTTGAAGGCGGGACTAGCGGAATATACAATGAGCAGTTCTTC. The chain couples TRBV29-1 to TRBJ2-1, with 11 bases fitting TRBD2. The CDR3 has 16 residues. With V trimmed by 1 base and J by 4 bases, 6 bases remained unmatched. Germline V gives CDR1 SQVTM, CDR2 ANQGSEA.

The chain links TRBV4-1 to TRBJ2-7, with 12 bases identical to TRBD2. This CDR3 region has 15 residues. CDR1 and CDR2 from the germline V gene are MGHRA and YSYEKL. Trimming cost V 4 bases and J 6 bases; bases outside gene matches: 7. The CDR3 bases are TGCGCCAGCAGCCCTAGACTAGCGGGAGCTGGCGAGCAGTACTTC. This encodes CASSPRLAGAGEQYF.

This clone was seen only once. The rearrangement joins TRBV5-4 to TRBJ2-7; 9 positions match TRBD2. Germline-derived CDR1 and CDR2 are SGHNT and YYREEE (reference sequence). With V trimmed by 0 bases and J by 7 bases, 8 bases remained unmatched. The CDR3 has 15 residues. The CDR3 coding sequence is TGTGCCAGCAGCTTGGCGGCTAGCGGGATGAGGGAGCAGTACTTC. Translation: CASSLAASGMREQYF.

CDR3 bases: TGTGCCAGCAGTAAGACAGGGGGCGCTTTCACTGAAGCTTTCTTT. Amino acid sequence: CASSKTGGAFTEAFF. The chain links TRBV6-1 to TRBJ1-1, with 10 bases that match TRBD1. The germline gives CDR1 MNHNS, CDR2 SASEGT. The ends lost 5 bases at V and 4 bases at J; junction bases unmatched: 7. This CDR3 comprises 15 residues.

This clone was seen more than once but under ten times. This chain links TRBV30 with TRBJ1-2; no clear D gene. The V end lost 2 bases, the J end lost 6 bases, and 10 bases lay between the germline ends. Germline CDR1 and CDR2: GTSNPN and SVGIG (reference sequence). The CDR3 runs 12 residues. CDR3 bases: TGTGCCTGGAGTAGGCCAGGAAATGGCTACACCTTC. Encoded protein: CAWSRPGNGYTF. The whole variable domain, filled in from reference TRBV30 and TRBJ1-2, reads SQTIHQWPATLVQPVGSPLSLECTVEGTSNPNLYWYRQAAGRGLQLLFYSVGIGQISSEVPQNLSASRPQDRQFILSSKKLLLSDSGFYLCAWSRPGNGYTFGSGTRLTVV.

The chain joins TRBV5-1 to TRBJ2-1; no firm D call. Germline CDR1 SGHRS, CDR2 YFSETQ. The CDR3 extends over 15 amino acids. V was pared by 4 bases and J by 1 base, with 12 bases between. The CDR3 loop reads CASSLGEVSYNEQFF. The CDR3 region has the DNA TGCGCCAGCAGCCTTGGAGAGGTTTCCTACAATGAGCAGTTCTTC.

This clone has a count of ten or more. This sequence joins TRBV7-6 and TRBJ1-5; D uncertain. The CDR3 has 13 amino acids. Trimming cost V 0 bases and J 5 bases, with 5 bases left between them. Germline V lookup: CDR1 SGHVS, CDR2 FNYEAQ. In DNA form, the CDR3 reads TGTGCCAGCAGCTTAGCGGAGGATCAGCCCCAGCATTTT. Translating it yields CASSLAEDQPQHF.

This clone has just one count. The chain couples TRBV28 to TRBJ2-7; 10 nucleotides align to TRBD1. This CDR3 spans 17 amino acids. J lost 5 bases, V lost 3 bases, and 13 bases had no gene match. CDR1 MDHEN and CDR2 SYDVKM come from the germline V gene. This CDR3 reads CASSFNLRDRGEDEQYF. CDR3 sequence (DNA): TGTGCCAGCAGTTTCAATCTTCGGGACAGGGGCGAGGACGAGCAGTACTTC.

This clone was detected many times. This chain links TRBV30 with TRBJ2-7; D is perhaps TRBD1 (7 bases). The CDR3 runs to 15 residues. Deletions cut 0 bases from V and 2 bases from J, with 14 bases between. The germline CDR1 and CDR2 sequences are GTSNPN and SVGIG (reference sequence). CDR3 coding DNA: TGTGCCTGGAGTGTAGGGCAGGGGGGACCCTACGAGCAGTACTTC. Translated, it gives CAWSVGQGGPYEQYF. The entire variable domain, with the rest obtained from reference TRBV30 and TRBJ2-7, is as follows: SQTIHQWPATLVQPVGSPLSLECTVEGTSNPNLYWYRQAAGRGLQLLFYSVGIGQISSEVPQNLSASRPQDRQFILSSKKLLLSDSGFYLCAWSVGQGGPYEQYFGPGTRLTVT.

The rearrangement links TRBV28 to TRBJ2-1; D assignment may be TRBD1 or TRBD2 (5 bases each). Germline V gives CDR1 MDHEN, CDR2 SYDVKM. The germline V and J ends were trimmed by 5 bases and 10 bases, with 30 bases remaining between them. The CDR3 loop spans 18 amino acids. Here the CDR3 reads CASSDLLHLGRQAAEQFF. CDR3 DNA: TGTGCCAGCAGTGACTTACTCCACCTGGGACGCCAGGCGGCCGAGCAGTTCTTC.

In its sample, this clone was seen a few times. The V gene is TRBV13, the J gene TRBJ2-7, with 7 nucleotides matching TRBD2. This CDR3 has 14 residues. V dropped 1 base and J dropped 3; count of bases not matched to a gene: 3. Germline V gene sequence: CDR1 PRHDT, CDR2 FYEKMQ (reference sequence). The CDR3 region is CASSLEASGYEQYF. DNA of the CDR3: TGTGCCAGCAGCTTAGAGGCTAGCGGCTACGAGCAGTACTTC.

The count of this clone is one. The V gene is TRBV5-1, the J gene TRBJ2-2, with 11 bases identical to TRBD2. CDR1 is SGHRS and CDR2 is YFSETQ in the germline V gene. The V gene end was trimmed by 7 bases and the J gene end by 3 bases; junction bases not matched to a gene: 5. This CDR3 comprises 15 residues. The CDR3 is CASGPSGRHTGELFF. CDR3 DNA sequence: TGCGCCAGCGGTCCTAGCGGGAGGCACACCGGGGAGCTGTTTTTT.

The chain carries TRBV19 and TRBJ1-1; D might be TRBD1 (6 bases). The CDR3 sequence is 15 residues long. Germline assignment: CDR1 LNHDA and CDR2 SQIVND (reference sequence). The germline V and J ends were trimmed by 5 bases and 6 bases, with 19 bases remaining between them. The CDR3 is CASSVRDTSMAEAFF. The CDR3 nucleotides read TGTGCCAGTAGTGTCCGGGACACCAGCATGGCTGAAGCTTTCTTT.

The chain couples TRBV5-6 to TRBJ2-2, with 7 positions matching TRBD2. V lost 1 base, J lost 3 bases, and 6 bases stayed unmatched. This CDR3 region has 16 residues. Germline V gene data show CDR1 as SGHDT and CDR2 as YYEEEE. For the CDR3, the DNA is TGTGCCAGCAGCTTGTCGCGGGAGCGGTACACCGGGGAGCTGTTTTTT. This sequence encodes CASSLSRERYTGELFF.

V usage is TRBV7-2 and J usage is TRBJ1-1, with unresolved D. The germline V and J ends were trimmed by 5 bases and 5 bases, with 12 bases remaining between them. The CDR3 runs 13 residues. The germline gives CDR1 SGHTA, CDR2 FQGNSA. CDR3 DNA sequence: TGTGCCAGCAGCCTCTCGTGGGGTACTGAAGCTTTCTTT. This codes for CASSLSWGTEAFF.

The table lists this clone with a few counts. The chain has TRBV19 and TRBJ2-6, with 10 bases fitting TRBD2. Germline V gives CDR1 LNHDA, CDR2 SQIVND (reference sequence). V was clipped by 5 bases and J by 3 bases; unmatched bases: 4. This CDR3 contains 16 residues. CDR3 amino acids: CASSPSGRFGANVLTF. CDR3 in DNA: TGTGCCAGTAGTCCTAGCGGGAGATTTGGGGCCAACGTCCTGACTTTC.